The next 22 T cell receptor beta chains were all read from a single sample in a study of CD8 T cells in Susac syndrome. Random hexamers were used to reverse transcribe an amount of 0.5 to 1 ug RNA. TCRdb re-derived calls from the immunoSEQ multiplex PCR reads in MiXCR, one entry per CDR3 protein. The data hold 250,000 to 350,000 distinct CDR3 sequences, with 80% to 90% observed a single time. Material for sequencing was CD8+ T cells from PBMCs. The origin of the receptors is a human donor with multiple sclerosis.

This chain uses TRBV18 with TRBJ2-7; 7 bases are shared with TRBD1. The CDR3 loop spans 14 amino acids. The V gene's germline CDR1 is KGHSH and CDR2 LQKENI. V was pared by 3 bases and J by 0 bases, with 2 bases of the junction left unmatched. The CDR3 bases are TGTGCCAGCTCACCCCAGGGGGACTCCTACGAGCAGTACTTC. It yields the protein CASSPQGDSYEQYF.

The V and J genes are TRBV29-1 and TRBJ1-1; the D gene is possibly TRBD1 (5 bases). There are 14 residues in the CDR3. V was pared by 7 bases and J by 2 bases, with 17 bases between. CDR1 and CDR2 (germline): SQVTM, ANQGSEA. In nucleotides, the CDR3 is TGCAGCGGTGATCCGGGGGGGATCAACACTGAAGCTTTCTTT. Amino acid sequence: CSGDPGGINTEAFF.

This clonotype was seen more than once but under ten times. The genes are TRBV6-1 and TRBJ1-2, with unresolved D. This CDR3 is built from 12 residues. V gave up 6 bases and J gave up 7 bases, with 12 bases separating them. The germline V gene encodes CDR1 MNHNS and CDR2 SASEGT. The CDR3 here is CASSRLLSGYTF. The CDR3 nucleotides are TGTGCCAGCAGCAGGCTCCTTTCTGGCTACACCTTC.

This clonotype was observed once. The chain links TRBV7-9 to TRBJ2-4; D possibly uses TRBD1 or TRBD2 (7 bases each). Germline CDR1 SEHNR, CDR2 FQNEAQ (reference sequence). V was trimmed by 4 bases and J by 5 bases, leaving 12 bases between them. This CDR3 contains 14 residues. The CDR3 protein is CASSSRGGQNIQYF. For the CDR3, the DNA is TGTGCCAGCAGCTCCAGGGGGGGACAAAACATTCAGTACTTC. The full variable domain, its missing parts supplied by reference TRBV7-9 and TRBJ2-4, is DTGVSQNPRHKITKRGQNVTFRCDPISEHNRLYWYRQTLGQGPEFLTYFQNEAQLEKSRLLSDRFSAERPKGSFSTLEIQRTEQGDSAMYLCASSSRGGQNIQYFGAGTRLSVL.

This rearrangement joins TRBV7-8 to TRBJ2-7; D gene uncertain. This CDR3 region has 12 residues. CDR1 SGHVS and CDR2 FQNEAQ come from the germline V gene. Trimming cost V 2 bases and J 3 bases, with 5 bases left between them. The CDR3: CASSLTDYEQYF. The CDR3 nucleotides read TGTGCCAGCAGCTTAACCGACTACGAGCAGTACTTC.

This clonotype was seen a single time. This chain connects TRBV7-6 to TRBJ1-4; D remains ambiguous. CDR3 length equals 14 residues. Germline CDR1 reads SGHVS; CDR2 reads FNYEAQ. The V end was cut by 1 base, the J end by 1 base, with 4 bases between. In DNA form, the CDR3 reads TGTGCCAGCAGCTTAGTAGAAACTAATGAAAAACTGTTTTTT. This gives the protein CASSLVETNEKLFF.

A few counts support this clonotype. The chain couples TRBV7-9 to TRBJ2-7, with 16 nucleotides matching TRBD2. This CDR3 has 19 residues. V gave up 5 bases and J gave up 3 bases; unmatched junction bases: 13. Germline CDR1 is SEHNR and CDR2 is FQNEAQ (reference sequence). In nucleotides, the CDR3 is TGTGCCAGCAGCCCGCCAGACGGGACTAGCGGGAGGGCCTACTACGAGCAGTACTTC. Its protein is CASSPPDGTSGRAYYEQYF.

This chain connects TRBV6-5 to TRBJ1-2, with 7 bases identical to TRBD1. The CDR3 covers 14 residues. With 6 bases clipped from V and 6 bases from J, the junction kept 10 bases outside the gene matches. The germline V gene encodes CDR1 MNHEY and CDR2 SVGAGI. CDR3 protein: CASRKTGREDGYTF. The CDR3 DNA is TGTGCCAGCAGGAAGACAGGGCGAGAGGATGGCTACACCTTC.

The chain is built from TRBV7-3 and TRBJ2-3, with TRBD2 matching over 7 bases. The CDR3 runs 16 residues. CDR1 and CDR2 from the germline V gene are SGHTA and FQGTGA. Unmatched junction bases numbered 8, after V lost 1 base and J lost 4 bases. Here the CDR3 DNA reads TGTGCCAGCAGCTTAATATCGGGAGGCCGATCAGATACGCAGTATTTT. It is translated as CASSLISGGRSDTQYF. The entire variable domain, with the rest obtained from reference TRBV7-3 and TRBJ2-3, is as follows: GAGVSQTPSNKVTEKGKYVELRCDPISGHTALYWYRQSLGQGPEFLIYFQGTGAADDSGLPNDRFFAVRPEGSVSTLKIQRTERGDSAVYLCASSLISGGRSDTQYFGPGTRLTVL.

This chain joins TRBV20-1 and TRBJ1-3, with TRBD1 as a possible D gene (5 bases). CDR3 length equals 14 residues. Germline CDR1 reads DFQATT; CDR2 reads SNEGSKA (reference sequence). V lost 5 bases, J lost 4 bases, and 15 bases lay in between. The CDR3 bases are TGCAGTGCTCTGGACATTTTACACGGAAACACCATATATTTT. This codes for CSALDILHGNTIYF.

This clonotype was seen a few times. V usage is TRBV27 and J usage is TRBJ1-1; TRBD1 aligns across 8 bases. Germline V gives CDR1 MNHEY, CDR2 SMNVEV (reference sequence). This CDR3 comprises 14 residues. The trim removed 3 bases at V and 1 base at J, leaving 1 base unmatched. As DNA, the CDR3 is TGTGCCAGCAGTTTTGGGACAGGGAACACTGAAGCTTTCTTT. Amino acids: CASSFGTGNTEAFF.

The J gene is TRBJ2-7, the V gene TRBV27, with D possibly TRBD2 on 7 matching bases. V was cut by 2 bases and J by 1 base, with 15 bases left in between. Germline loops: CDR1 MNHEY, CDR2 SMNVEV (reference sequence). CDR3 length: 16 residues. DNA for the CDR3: TGTGCCAGCAGTTTAAGGTTAGGGGGAGGGTCCTACGAGCAGTACTTC. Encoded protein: CASSLRLGGGSYEQYF.

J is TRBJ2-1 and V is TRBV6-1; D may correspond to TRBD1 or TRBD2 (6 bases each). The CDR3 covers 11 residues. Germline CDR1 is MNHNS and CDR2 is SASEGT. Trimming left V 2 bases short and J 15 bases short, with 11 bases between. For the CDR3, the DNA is TGTGCCAGCAGTGAACTAGGGGGGTGGTTCTTC. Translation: CASSELGGWFF.

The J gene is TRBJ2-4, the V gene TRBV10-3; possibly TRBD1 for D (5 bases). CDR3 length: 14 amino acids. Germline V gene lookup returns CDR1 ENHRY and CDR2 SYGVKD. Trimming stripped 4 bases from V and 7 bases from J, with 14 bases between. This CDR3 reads CAISVSQGDNIQYF. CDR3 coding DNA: TGTGCCATCAGTGTGAGCCAGGGTGACAACATTCAGTACTTC.

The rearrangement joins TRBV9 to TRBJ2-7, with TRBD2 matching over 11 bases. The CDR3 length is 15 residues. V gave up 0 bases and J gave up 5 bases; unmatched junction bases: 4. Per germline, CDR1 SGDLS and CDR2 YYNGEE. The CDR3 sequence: CASSVEGTSGHEQYF. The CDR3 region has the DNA TGTGCCAGCAGCGTAGAAGGGACTAGCGGACACGAGCAGTACTTC.

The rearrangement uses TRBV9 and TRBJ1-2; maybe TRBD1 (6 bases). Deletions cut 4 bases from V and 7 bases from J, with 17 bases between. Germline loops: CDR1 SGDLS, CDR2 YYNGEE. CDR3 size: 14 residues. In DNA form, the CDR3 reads TGTGCCAGCAGCCCCGGCGGGGGGCGCGTTGGCTACACCTTC. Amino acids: CASSPGGGRVGYTF.

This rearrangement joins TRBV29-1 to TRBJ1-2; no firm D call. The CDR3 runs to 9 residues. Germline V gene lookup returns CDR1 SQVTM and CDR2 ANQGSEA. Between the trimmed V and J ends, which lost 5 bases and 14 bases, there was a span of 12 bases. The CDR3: CSVPGPRTF. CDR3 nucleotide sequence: TGCAGCGTTCCCGGCCCCAGGACCTTC.

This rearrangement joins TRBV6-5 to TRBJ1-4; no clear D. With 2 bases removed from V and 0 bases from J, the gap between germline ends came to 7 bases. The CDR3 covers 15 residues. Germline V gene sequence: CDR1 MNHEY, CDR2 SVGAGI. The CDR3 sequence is CASSYTMPTNEKLFF. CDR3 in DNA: TGTGCCAGCAGTTACACGATGCCAACTAATGAAAAACTGTTTTTT.

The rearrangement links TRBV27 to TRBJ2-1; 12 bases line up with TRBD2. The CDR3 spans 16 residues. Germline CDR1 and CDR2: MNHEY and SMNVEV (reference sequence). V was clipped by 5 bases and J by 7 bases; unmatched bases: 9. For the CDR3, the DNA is TGTGCCAGCAGTCTAGTTCTAGCGGGAGGGTGGAATGAGCAGTTCTTC. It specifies CASSLVLAGGWNEQFF.

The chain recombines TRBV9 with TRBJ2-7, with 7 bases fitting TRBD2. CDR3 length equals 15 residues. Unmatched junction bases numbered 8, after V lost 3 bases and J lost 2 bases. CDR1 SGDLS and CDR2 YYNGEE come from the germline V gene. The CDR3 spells CASSAGGTGTYEQYF. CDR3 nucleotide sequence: TGTGCCAGCAGCGCCGGGGGGACGGGCACCTACGAGCAGTACTTC.

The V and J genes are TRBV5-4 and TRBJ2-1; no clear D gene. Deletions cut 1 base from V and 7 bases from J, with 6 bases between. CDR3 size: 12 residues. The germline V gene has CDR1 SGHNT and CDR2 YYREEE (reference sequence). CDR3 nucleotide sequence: TGTGCCAGCAGCTTGCGGACGAATGAGCAGTTCTTC. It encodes CASSLRTNEQFF.

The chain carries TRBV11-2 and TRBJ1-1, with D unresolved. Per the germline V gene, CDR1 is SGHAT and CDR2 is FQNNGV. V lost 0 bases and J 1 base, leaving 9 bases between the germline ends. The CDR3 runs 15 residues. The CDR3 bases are TGTGCCAGCAGCTTAGATTGGGGAGAGAACACTGAAGCTTTCTTT. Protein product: CASSLDWGENTEAFF.